Shown below are 14 T cell receptor beta chains from a single sample sequenced in a study of CD8 T cells in Susac syndrome. Random hexamers were used to reverse transcribe 0.5 to 1 ug of RNA. TCRdb re-called the immunoSEQ multiplex PCR reads through MiXCR, storing one row per CDR3 protein. This table has 200,000 to 250,000 distinct CDR3 sequences, 95% appearing once. Sequenced material: CD4+ T cells from PBMCs. Every receptor here comes from a human donor with multiple sclerosis.

This sequence joins TRBV14 and TRBJ2-5; D gene unclear. Germline V lookup: CDR1 SGHDN, CDR2 FVKESK. The CDR3 loop spans 13 amino acids. V shed 6 bases and J shed 0 bases, with 8 bases lying between them. CDR3 coding DNA: TGTGCCAGCAGTCAGGAGAACCAAGAGACCCAGTACTTC. Protein sequence: CASSQENQETQYF.

The chain is built from TRBV2 and TRBJ2-3, with TRBD2 matching over 10 bases. The CDR3 length is 17 residues. Germline V gene lookup returns CDR1 SNHLY and CDR2 FYNNEI. With 6 bases clipped from V and 1 base from J, the junction kept 10 bases outside the gene matches. This CDR3 is CASRATGLAEGTDTQYF. The CDR3 nucleotides read TGTGCCAGCAGAGCTACCGGACTAGCGGAGGGCACAGATACGCAGTATTTT. Looking up the rest from reference TRBV2 and TRBJ2-3 gives the full variable domain: EPEVTQTPSHQVTQMGQEVILRCVPISNHLYFYWYRQILGQKVEFLVSFYNNEISEKSEIFDDQFSVERPDGSNFTLKIRSTKLEDSAMYFCASRATGLAEGTDTQYFGPGTRLTVL.

This chain joins TRBV9 and TRBJ2-1; 10 bases are shared with TRBD2. This CDR3 has 16 residues. Germline V gene sequence: CDR1 SGDLS, CDR2 YYNGEE. The trim removed 3 bases at V and 3 bases at J, leaving 6 bases unmatched. In DNA, the CDR3 is TGTGCCAGCAGCGAGCTACTAGCGGGGCTCTACAATGAGCAGTTCTTC. This encodes CASSELLAGLYNEQFF.

The chain links TRBV5-6 to TRBJ2-1; perhaps TRBD2 as D (5 bases). The V gene lost 4 bases and the J gene lost 0 bases, with 17 bases spanning the gap. The germline V gene has CDR1 SGHDT and CDR2 YYEEEE. The CDR3 spans 17 residues. The CDR3 region is CASSLDGVVVSYNEQFF. DNA of the CDR3: TGTGCCAGCAGCCTGGACGGGGTCGTGGTCTCCTACAATGAGCAGTTCTTC.

The chain recombines TRBV5-1 with TRBJ2-3; D remains ambiguous. CDR3 length: 16 amino acids. Trimming took off 0 bases at V and 1 base at J, with 12 bases between the two ends. The germline V gene encodes CDR1 SGHRS and CDR2 YFSETQ. Here the CDR3 reads CASSLGPPSGTDTQYF. The CDR3 DNA sequence: TGCGCCAGCAGCTTGGGTCCTCCGAGCGGCACAGATACGCAGTATTTT.

This rearrangement joins TRBV28 to TRBJ2-4, with 8 nucleotides matching TRBD2. The CDR3 has 13 amino acids. Germline CDR1 is MDHEN and CDR2 is SYDVKM. V shed 6 bases, J shed 15 bases, and the junction held 13 bases outside the gene matches. The CDR3: CASSPPERGTGYF. For the CDR3, the DNA is TGTGCCAGCAGCCCCCCGGAGCGGGGGACGGGGTACTTC.

V gene TRBV19 combines with J gene TRBJ1-1, with D uncertain. Germline V CDR1 and CDR2: LNHDA, SQIVND (reference sequence). V lost 3 bases, J lost 1 base, and 6 bases lay in between. The CDR3 is 13 amino acids. CDR3 loop: CASSIGANTEAFF. As DNA, the CDR3 is TGTGCCAGTAGTATCGGAGCGAACACTGAAGCTTTCTTT.

The gene calls are TRBV12-3 or TRBV12-4 and TRBJ1-2; D is perhaps TRBD1 (5 bases). Trimming removed 6 bases from V and 0 bases from J, with 14 bases in between. The CDR3 loop spans 15 amino acids. The CDR3 is CASSPLRVANYGYTF. The CDR3 DNA follows: TGTGCCAGCAGCCCCCTCAGGGTAGCTAACTATGGCTACACCTTC.

This rearrangement joins TRBV12-3 or TRBV12-4 to TRBJ1-2; 7 bases agree with TRBD1. CDR3 length equals 15 residues. With V trimmed by 6 bases and J by 4 bases, 11 bases remained unmatched. The CDR3 sequence is CASSPWRGLGYGYTF. CDR3 DNA: TGTGCCAGCAGCCCCTGGAGGGGGCTTGGCTATGGCTACACCTTC.

V usage is TRBV6-6 and J usage is TRBJ2-5; 9 bases are shared with TRBD1. CDR1 is MNHNY, CDR2 SVGAGI, per germline (reference sequence). The CDR3 loop spans 16 amino acids. J gave up 5 bases and V 6 bases, and 13 bases lay outside the gene matches. The CDR3: CASRPGQGRVLETQYF. In DNA form, the CDR3 reads TGTGCCAGCAGACCCGGACAGGGGAGGGTTTTGGAGACCCAGTACTTC.

The J gene is TRBJ1-2, the V gene TRBV30, with D perhaps TRBD1 (5 bases). The CDR3 totals 16 residues. Trimming took 1 base from V and 4 from J, leaving 19 bases between them. The germline gives CDR1 GTSNPN, CDR2 SVGIG (reference sequence). The CDR3 region has the DNA TGTGCCTGGAGTGGTAGTCCGGGGACGGCCATCTATGGCTACACCTTC. Its protein is CAWSGSPGTAIYGYTF.

The chain uses TRBV20-1 and TRBJ1-5, with a tentative D call TRBD1 (6 bases). The germline V gene has CDR1 DFQATT and CDR2 SNEGSKA (reference sequence). The length of the CDR3 is 12 residues. V dropped 6 bases and J dropped 9 bases, with 15 bases sitting between them. CDR3 in DNA: TGCAGTGCCATGACAGGCAACGGGCCCCAGCATTTT. The encoded protein is CSAMTGNGPQHF.

The chain is built from TRBV12-3 or TRBV12-4 and TRBJ2-7; the D gene could be TRBD1 or TRBD2 (5 bases each). The ends were cut back, 6 bases at V and 3 bases at J, with 12 bases in the middle. This CDR3 is built from 13 residues. CDR3 residues: CASSTGTHYEQYF. The CDR3 DNA reads as TGTGCCAGCAGCACCGGGACCCACTACGAGCAGTACTTC.

V usage is TRBV9 and J usage is TRBJ1-1, with TRBD1 matching over 8 bases. Germline CDR1 SGDLS, CDR2 YYNGEE. V lost 2 bases to trimming and J lost 2 bases; unmatched junction nucleotides: 5. The CDR3 length is 15 residues. CDR3 coding DNA: TGTGCCAGCAGCGTGAACGGACAGGGAAACACTGAAGCTTTCTTT. It yields the protein CASSVNGQGNTEAFF.